Listed below are T cell receptor beta chains from one sample, sequenced in a study of CD8+ T cells in alopecia areata. The repertoire was sequenced with immunoSEQ multiplex PCR; TCRdb's copy has only in-frame clones and lacks some. The table includes over 100,000 clones, approximately 48% detected once. Sequenced here: CD8+ T cells sorted from blood, sampled at week 0. The source is a human donor with alopecia areata. Both conserved end residues are part of each CDR3. A D gene is named only where the DNA matches it firmly.

>NA|TRBV30|TRBJ2-7
CAWSWTAYEQYF
>TRBD1|TRBV7-9|TRBJ1-2
CASSLGQGGIRGYGYTF
>NA|TRBV25-1|TRBJ1-6
CASSGGPISPLHF
>NA|TRBV6-5|TRBJ1-6
CASSYPKGGENSPLHF
>TRBD2|TRBV27|TRBJ2-1
CASSSSSGGAVNEQFF
>TRBD1|TRBV7-6|TRBJ1-6
CASSDRDGSPLHF
>TRBD1|TRBV29-1|TRBJ1-2
CSALDRDANYGYTF
>NA|TRBV7-9|TRBJ2-1
CASSGTDNEQFF
>TRBD1|TRBV29-1|TRBJ2-7
CSVEDTGVEQYF
>NA|TRBV11-2|TRBJ2-7
CAEGRGYEQYF
>NA|TRBV5-1|TRBJ1-2
CASSPTMNYGYTF
>NA|TRBV2|TRBJ2-7
CASSDYAWGALNEQYF
>NA|TRBV27|TRBJ1-5
CASSLQGPGPQHF
>NA|TRBV6-6|TRBJ1-1
CAHGRNTEAFF
>TRBD1|TRBV27|TRBJ2-2
CASSPRQGGTGELFF
>NA|TRBV9|TRBJ2-7
CASSVDGYEQYF
>NA|TRBV7-2|TRBJ2-5
CASSLVGGQETQYF
>NA|TRBV9|TRBJ1-6
CASSVGGGRNSPLHF
>NA|TRBV5-1|TRBJ1-4
CASRGEGWEKLFF
>NA|TRBV29-1|TRBJ2-7
CSVEGQGGYEQYF